This TCR beta chain appears in the sequencing data of a study of blood T cells in healthy people across ages. Study-wide points: Naive T cell percentage showed a strong correlation with the diversity of TCR beta.

As for this clonotype: Its target is unknown.

V trimming: 11 bases; J trimming: 1 base; junction bases outside the gene matches: 8. Germline CDR1 KGHDR, CDR2 SFDVKD. This CDR3 has 15 amino acids. For the second PCR, which ran for about 6 to 11 cycles, a sample-barcoded 5' primer and a J-beta primer mix were used. Unique molecular identifiers of 12 random nucleotides labeled each cDNA. TCRdb reprocessed the 5' RACE reads via MiXCR and lists one record per CDR3 protein. The table records 760,000 or so distinct CDR3 sequences, approximately 25% of them present only once. These same records also appear under a second study, on T cells of mothers and their children. According to that study: A few healthy Caucasian mothers, along with their six children, were the donors.

The source of this sequence is a boy between 10 and 17 years old in good health. Specimen: blood. The V gene is TRBV24-1, the J gene TRBJ2-1; 9 bases match TRBD2. CDR3 sequence (DNA): TGTGCCAAACCGAGACTAGCGGAGTCCTACAATGAGCAGTTCTTC. Amino acid sequence: CAKPRLAESYNEQFF.